This T cell receptor (beta chain) appears in the sequencing data of a study of T cells in Graves' hyperthyroidism and ophthalmopathy. No progression to ophthalmopathy during 18 months of follow-up defined stable disease. The study enrolled patients aged 18 to 65 with newly diagnosed hyperthyroidism of under 2 months' duration. It was 8 to 10 ml of fresh peripheral blood that supplied the PBMCs. The CDR3 regions of TCR beta were amplified from RNA transcripts. Carried out on the TCR CDR3, a first-round RT-PCR used the HTBI primer set. Via MiXCR, TCRdb re-called the multiplex PCR reads, giving one row per CDR3 protein. The table has 190,000 or so distinct CDR3 sequences, around 18% seen once. V lost 2 bases to trimming and J lost 2 bases, with 13 bases between them. The germline V gene encodes CDR1 SGHTA and CDR2 FQGTGA. The CDR3 length is 15 residues. Findings and caveats of the study: Researchers report that a 13 V-J model separated ophthalmopathy from stable hyperthyroidism.

With respect to this clonotype: Its antigen is not identified.

This chain links TRBV7-3 with TRBJ2-7, with D possibly being TRBD2 (5 bases). This sequence originates from a man in his forties with Graves' hyperthyroidism. Sequenced material: blood. In nucleotides, the CDR3 is TGTGCCAGCAGCTTAGAGGGTGGCGGCACCTACGAGCAGTACTTC. It encodes CASSLEGGGTYEQYF.